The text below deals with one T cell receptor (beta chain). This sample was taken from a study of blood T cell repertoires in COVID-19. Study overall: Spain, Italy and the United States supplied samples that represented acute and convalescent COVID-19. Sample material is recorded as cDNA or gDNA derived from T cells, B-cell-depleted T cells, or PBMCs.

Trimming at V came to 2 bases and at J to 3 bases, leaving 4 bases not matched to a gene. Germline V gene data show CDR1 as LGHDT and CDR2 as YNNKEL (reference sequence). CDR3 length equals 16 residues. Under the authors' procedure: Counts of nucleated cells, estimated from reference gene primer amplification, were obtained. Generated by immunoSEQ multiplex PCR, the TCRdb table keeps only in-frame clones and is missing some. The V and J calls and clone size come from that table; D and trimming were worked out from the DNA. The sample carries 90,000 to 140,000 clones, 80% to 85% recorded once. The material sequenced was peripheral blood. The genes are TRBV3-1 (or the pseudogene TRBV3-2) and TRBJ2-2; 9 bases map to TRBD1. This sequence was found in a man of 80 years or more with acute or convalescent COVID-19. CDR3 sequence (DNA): TGTGCCAGCAGCCAACGAAGGACAGGGGACACCGGGGAGCTGTTTTTT. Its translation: CASSQRRTGDTGELFF.